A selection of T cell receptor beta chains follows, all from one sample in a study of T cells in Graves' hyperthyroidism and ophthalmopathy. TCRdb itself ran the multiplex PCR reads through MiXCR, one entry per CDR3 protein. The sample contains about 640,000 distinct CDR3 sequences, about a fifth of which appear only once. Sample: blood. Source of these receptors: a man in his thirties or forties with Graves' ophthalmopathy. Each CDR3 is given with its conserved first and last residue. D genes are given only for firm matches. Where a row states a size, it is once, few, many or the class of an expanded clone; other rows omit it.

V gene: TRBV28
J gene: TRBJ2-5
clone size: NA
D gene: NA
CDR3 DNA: TGTGCCAGCACCCAAGGAACAGGGTCCCACTTC
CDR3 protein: CASTQGTGSHF

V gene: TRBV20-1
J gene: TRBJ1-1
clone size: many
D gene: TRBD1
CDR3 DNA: TGCAGTGCTGCCGACAGGGGGCGAAACACTGAAGCTTTCTTT
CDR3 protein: CSAADRGRNTEAFF

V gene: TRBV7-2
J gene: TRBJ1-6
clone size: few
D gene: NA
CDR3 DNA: TGTGCCAGCAGCTCCGAAGGTGGGACGGCCAATTCACCCCTCCACTTT
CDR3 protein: CASSSEGGTANSPLHF

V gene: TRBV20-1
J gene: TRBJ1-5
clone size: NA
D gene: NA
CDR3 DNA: TGCAGTGCTAACTTCTTCGGGCAGCCCCAGCATTTT
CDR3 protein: CSANFFGQPQHF

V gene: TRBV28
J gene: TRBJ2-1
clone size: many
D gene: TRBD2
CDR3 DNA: TGTGCCAGCAGTTTCCCGCTACTAGCGGGAGGGCCCTCCTCCTACAATGAGCAGTTCTTC
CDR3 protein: CASSFPLLAGGPSSYNEQFF

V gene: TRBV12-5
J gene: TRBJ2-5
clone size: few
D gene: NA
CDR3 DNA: TGTGCTAGTGGTTTGGCGACAGATAACCAAGAGACCCAGTACTTC
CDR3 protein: CASGLATDNQETQYF

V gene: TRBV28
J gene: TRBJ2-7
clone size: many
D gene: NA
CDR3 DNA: TGTGCCAGCAGGCAAGGTGTGGGCGAGCAGTACTTC
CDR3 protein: CASRQGVGEQYF

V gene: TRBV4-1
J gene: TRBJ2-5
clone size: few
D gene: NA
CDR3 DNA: TGCGCCAGCAGCCAAGATATGGGAACCTCCTCGGAGACCCAGTACTTC
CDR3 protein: CASSQDMGTSSETQYF

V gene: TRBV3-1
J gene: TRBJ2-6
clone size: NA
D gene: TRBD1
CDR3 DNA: TGTGCCAGCAGCCAAGACGAGATCCCAGGGGGCACTGGGGCCAACGTCCTGACTTTC
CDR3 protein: CASSQDEIPGGTGANVLTF

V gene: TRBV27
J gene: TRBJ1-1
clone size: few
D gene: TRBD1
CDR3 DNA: TGTGCCAGCAGTTTATCGGTAGGGGGCCTTGAAGCTTTCTTT
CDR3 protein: CASSLSVGGLEAFF

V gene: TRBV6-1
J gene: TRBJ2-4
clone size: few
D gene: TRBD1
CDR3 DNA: TGTGCCAGCAAATTCCGAGGGGGCGGAAACATTCAGTACTTC
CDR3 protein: CASKFRGGGNIQYF

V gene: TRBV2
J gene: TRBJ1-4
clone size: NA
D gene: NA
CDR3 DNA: TGTGCCAGCAGTGAAGTTCAGGGCGAAAAACTGTTTTTT
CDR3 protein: CASSEVQGEKLFF

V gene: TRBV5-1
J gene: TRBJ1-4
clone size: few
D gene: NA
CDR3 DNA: TGCGCCAGCAGCGACACCCACAGGGTTGCAACTAATGAAAAACTGTTTTTT
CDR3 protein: CASSDTHRVATNEKLFF

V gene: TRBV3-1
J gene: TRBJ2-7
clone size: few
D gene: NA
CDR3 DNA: TGTGCCAGCAGCCAAGATCTCCGTGGGAAATTTATGGGGGAGCAGTACTTC
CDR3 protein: CASSQDLRGKFMGEQYF

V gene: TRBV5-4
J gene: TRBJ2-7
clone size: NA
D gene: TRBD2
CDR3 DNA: TGTGCCAGCAGCCCCGGGACTAGCGGGAGCTGGGAGCAGTACTTC
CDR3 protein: CASSPGTSGSWEQYF

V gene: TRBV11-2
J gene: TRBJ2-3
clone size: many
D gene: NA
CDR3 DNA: TGTGCCAGCAGCTTAGTCCTTACTACGCAGTATTTT
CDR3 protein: CASSLVLTTQYF

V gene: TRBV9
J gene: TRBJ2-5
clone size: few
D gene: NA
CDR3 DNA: TGTGCCAGCAGCGTGGGTAGCGGACCGAGCCAAGAGACCCAGTACTTC
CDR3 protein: CASSVGSGPSQETQYF

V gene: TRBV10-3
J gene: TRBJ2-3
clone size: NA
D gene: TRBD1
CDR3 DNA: TGTGCCATCAGTGCCGGACAGGGAAGAGATACGCAGTATTTT
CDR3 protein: CAISAGQGRDTQYF

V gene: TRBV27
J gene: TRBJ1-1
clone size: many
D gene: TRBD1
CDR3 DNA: TGTGCCAGCAGTTTATCAGGACAGGGCACTGAAGCTTTCTTT
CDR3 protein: CASSLSGQGTEAFF

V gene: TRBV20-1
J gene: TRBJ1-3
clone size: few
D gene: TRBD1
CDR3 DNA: TGCAGTGCTAGAGATTACAGGGGCAACACCATATATTTT
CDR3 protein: CSARDYRGNTIYF

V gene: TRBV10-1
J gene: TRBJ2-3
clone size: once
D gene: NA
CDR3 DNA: TGCGCCAGCAGTGGGAATACACTTAGCACAGATACGCAGTATTTT
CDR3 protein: CASSGNTLSTDTQYF

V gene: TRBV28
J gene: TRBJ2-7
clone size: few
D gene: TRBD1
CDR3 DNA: TGTGCCAGCAGAGACAGGGGGGACCACTACGAGCAGTACTTC
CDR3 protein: CASRDRGDHYEQYF

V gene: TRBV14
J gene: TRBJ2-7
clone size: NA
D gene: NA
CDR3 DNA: TGTGCCAGCAGCCAAGAGAGTGGGGCGGCGCAGTACTTC
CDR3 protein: CASSQESGAAQYF

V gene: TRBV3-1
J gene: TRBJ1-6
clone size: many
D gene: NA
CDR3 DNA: TGTGCCAGCAGCCAAGGACCCTCGGGCTCACCCCTCCACTTT
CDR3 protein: CASSQGPSGSPLHF

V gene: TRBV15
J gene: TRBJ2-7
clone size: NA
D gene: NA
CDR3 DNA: TGTGCCACCAGCAGCCCCACCGGGGTTTCTGGGGACTACGAGCAGTACTTC
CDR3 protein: CATSSPTGVSGDYEQYF

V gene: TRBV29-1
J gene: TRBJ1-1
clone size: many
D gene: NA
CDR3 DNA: TGCAGCGTTGAGGGCAGGGGTGGCACTGAAGCTTTCTTT
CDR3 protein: CSVEGRGGTEAFF

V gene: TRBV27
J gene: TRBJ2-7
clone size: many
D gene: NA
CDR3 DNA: TGTGCCAGCAGTTCAGGGGTCCCCTACGAGCAGTACTTC
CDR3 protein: CASSSGVPYEQYF

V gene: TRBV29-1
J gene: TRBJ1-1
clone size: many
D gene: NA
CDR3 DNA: TGCAGCGTCAAACGGGGGCAGAACACTGAAGCTTTCTTT
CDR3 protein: CSVKRGQNTEAFF

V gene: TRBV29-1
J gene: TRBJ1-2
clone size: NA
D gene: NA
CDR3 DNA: TGCAGCACCGAGAAAGACTATGGCTACACCTTC
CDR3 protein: CSTEKDYGYTF

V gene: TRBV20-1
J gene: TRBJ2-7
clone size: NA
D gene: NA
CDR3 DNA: TGCAGTGCTAGAGATTCGGCAGCGAACGAGCAGTACTTC
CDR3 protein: CSARDSAANEQYF

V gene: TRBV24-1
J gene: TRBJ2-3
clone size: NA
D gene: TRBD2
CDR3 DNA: TGTGCCACCAGCTTCCCGGGACTAGCAACGGTCTCAGATACGCAGTATTTT
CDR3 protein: CATSFPGLATVSDTQYF

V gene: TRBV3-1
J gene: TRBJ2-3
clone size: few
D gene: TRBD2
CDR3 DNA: TGTGCCAGCAGCCAAGGGACTAGCGGGAGGGCCATTACGCAGTATTTT
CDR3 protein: CASSQGTSGRAITQYF

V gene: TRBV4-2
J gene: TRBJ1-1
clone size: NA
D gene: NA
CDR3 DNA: TGTGCCAGCAGCCAAGATCTTCGGTTGGGGAGCAGCGAAGCTTTCTTT
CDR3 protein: CASSQDLRLGSSEAFF

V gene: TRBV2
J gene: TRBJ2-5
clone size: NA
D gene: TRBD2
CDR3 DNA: TGTGCCAGCAGCCAGACTAGCGGGAAGGGCAAGGAGACCCAGTACTTC
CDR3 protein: CASSQTSGKGKETQYF

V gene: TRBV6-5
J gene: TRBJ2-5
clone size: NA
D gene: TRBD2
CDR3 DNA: TGTGCCAGCAGTTATGGGGTAGCGGGCCAAGAGACCCAGTACTTC
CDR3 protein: CASSYGVAGQETQYF

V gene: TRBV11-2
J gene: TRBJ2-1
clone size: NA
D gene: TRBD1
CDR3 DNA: TGTGCCAGCAGCTCCTACGGTCAGGGGGCCAATGAGCAGTTCTTC
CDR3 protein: CASSSYGQGANEQFF

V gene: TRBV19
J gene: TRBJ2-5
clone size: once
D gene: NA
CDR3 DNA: TGTGCCAGTAGCTGGGGAGGCCAAGAGACCCAGTACTTC
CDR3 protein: CASSWGGQETQYF

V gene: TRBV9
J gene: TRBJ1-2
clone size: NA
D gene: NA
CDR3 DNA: TGTGCCAGCAGCACCCGAGATGGCTACACCTTC
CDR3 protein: CASSTRDGYTF

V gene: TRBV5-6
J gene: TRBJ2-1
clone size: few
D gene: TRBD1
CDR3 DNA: TGTGCCAGCAGCTTGGAAGGACAGGGCGATGAGCAGTTCTTC
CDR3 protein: CASSLEGQGDEQFF

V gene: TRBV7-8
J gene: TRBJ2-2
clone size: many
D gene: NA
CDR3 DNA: TGTGCCAGCAGCAATGGGGACATCCGCGCCGGGGAGCTGTTTTTT
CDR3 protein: CASSNGDIRAGELFF

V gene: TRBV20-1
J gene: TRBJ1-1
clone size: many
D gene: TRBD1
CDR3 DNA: TGCAGTGCTAGCAGATACCGACAGGGGAACACTGAAGCTTTCTTT
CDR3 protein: CSASRYRQGNTEAFF

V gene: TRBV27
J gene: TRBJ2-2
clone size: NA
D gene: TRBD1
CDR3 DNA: TGTGCCAGCAGACTAAGACAGGGGGCAAACACCGGGGAGCTGTTTTTT
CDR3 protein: CASRLRQGANTGELFF

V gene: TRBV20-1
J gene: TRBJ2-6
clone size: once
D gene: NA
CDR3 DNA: TGCAGTGCTAGATGGGCGGCCGGGGCCAACGTCCTGACTTTC
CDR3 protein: CSARWAAGANVLTF

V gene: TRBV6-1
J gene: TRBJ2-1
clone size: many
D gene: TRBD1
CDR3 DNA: TGTGCCAGCCGGGGACAGGCCTACAATGAGCAGTTCTTC
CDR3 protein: CASRGQAYNEQFF

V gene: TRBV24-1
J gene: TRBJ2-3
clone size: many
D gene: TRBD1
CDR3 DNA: TGTGCCACCGGGACAGGGGGCAAGACAGATACGCAGTATTTT
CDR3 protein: CATGTGGKTDTQYF